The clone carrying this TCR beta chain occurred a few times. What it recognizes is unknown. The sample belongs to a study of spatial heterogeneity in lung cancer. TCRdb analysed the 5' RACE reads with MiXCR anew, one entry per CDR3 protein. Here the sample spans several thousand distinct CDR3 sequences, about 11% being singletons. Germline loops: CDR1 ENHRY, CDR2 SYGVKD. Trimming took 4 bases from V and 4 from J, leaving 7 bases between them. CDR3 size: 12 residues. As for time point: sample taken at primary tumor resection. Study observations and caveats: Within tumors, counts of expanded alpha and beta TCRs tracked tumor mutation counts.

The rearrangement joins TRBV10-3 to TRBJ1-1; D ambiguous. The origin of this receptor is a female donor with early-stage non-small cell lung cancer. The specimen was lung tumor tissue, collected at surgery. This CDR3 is CAISGGLTEAFF. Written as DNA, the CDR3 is TGTGCCATCAGTGGGGGTCTCACTGAAGCTTTCTTT.